This T cell receptor (beta chain) was identified during a study of blood T cells in healthy people across ages. The CDR3 is 15 amino acids. The germline CDR1 and CDR2 sequences are SGHTA and FQGNSA. The V end lost 10 bases, the J end lost 3 bases, and 20 bases lay between the germline ends. The use of a sample-barcoded 5' primer and a J-beta primer mix characterized a second PCR of about 6 to 12 cycles. Via MiXCR, TCRdb re-called the 5' RACE reads, giving one row per CDR3 protein. The sample consists of more than 700,000 distinct CDR3 sequences, 46% of them appearing once. This clonotype was counted between two and nine times.

This receptor was obtained from a man older than 75 in good health. Sequencing was performed on blood. The chain couples TRBV7-2 to TRBJ2-3, with a weak D call TRBD2 (6 bases). The CDR3 DNA is TGTGCCATCCCCCGGCCCGGGAGCCCAACAGATACGCAGTATTTT. Protein sequence: CAIPRPGSPTDTQYF.